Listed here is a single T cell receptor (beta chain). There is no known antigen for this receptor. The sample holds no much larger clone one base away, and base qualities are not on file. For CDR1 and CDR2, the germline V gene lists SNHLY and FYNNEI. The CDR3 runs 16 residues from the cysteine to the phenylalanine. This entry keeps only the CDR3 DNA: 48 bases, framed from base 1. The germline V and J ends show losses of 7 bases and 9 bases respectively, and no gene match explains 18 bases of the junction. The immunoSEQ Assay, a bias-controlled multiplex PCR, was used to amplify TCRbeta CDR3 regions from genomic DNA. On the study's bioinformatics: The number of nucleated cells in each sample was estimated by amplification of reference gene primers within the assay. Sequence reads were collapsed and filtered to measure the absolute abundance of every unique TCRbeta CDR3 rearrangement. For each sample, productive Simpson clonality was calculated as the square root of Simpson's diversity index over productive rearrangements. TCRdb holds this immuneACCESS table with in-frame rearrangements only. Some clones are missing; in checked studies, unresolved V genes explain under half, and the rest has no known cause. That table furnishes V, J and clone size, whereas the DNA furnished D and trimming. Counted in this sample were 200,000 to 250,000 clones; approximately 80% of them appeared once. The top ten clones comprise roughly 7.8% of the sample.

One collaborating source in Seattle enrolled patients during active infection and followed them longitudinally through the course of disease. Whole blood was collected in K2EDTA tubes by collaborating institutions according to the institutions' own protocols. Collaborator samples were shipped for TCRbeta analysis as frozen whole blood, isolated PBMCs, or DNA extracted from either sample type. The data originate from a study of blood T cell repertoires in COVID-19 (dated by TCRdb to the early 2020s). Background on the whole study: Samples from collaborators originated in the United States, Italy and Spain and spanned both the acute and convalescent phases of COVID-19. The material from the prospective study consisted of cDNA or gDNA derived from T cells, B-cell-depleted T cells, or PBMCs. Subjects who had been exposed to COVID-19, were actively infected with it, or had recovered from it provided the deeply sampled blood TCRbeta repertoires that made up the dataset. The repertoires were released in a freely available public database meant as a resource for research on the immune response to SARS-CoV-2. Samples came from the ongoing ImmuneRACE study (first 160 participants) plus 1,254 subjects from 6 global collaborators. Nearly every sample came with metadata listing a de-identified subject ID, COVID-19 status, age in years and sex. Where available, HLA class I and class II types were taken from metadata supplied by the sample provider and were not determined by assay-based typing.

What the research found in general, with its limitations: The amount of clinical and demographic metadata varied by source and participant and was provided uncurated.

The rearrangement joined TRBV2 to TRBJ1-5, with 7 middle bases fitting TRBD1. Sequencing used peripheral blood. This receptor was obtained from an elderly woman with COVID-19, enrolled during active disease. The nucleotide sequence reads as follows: TGTGCCAGCACGGGAGGGGACAGCTCCCTCGAAGGGCCCCAGCATTTT. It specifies CASTGGDSSLEGPQHF. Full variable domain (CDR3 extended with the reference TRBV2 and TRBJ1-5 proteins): EPEVTQTPSHQVTQMGQEVILRCVPISNHLYFYWYRQILGQKVEFLVSFYNNEISEKSEIFDDQFSVERPDGSNFTLKIRSTKLEDSAMYFCASTGGDSSLEGPQHFGDGTRLSIL.